Included here is one T cell receptor (beta chain) sequence, with context. Its matching antigen is unknown. These data come from a study of a mutant IDH1 vaccine in newly diagnosed glioma. Only in-frame clones appear in the TCRdb table, and some are missing; sequencing was by immunoSEQ multiplex PCR. The sample shows 50,000 to 85,000 clones, over 75% of them seen only once. The time point here: week 23, last vaccination. All doses held 300 ug of mutant IDH1 20-mer peptide, with topical imiquimod. The germline V gene encodes CDR1 MDHEN and CDR2 SYDVKM. Trimming at V came to 0 bases and at J to 5 bases, leaving 4 bases not matched to a gene. This CDR3 spans 16 amino acids.

The sequences come from PBMCs, collected from a glioma patient whose treatment included an IDH1 peptide vaccine. This sequence originates from a young man with glioma. This chain uses TRBV28 with TRBJ2-2; TRBD2 matches 9 bases. As DNA, the CDR3 is TGTGCCAGCAGTTTATGGAGCGGGAGGACAACCGGGGAGCTGTTTTTT. Amino acids: CASSLWSGRTTGELFF.